These T cell receptor beta chains were read from a single sample in a study of CD8+ T cells in alopecia areata. The data were produced by immunoSEQ multiplex PCR, yet TCRdb's version contains in-frame clones alone and is incomplete. The table includes fewer than 200,000 clones, about 63% detected once. Here the sequenced sample was CD4+ T cells sorted from blood, taken at week 0. Receptor source: a human donor with alopecia areata. Each CDR3 is given with its conserved first and last residue. A D gene is named only where the DNA matches it firmly. Rows may omit the clone size; those that give it use once, few, many or a size class.

abundance: few; d_gene: .; v_gene: TRBV10-3; j_gene: TRBJ1-1; CDR3nt: TGTGCCATCAGTGAGAAAGGAGGGCTGTCTGAAGCTTTCTTT; CDR3aa: CAISEKGGLSEAFF
abundance: .; d_gene: .; v_gene: TRBV27; j_gene: TRBJ1-6; CDR3nt: TGTGCCAGCACCCTACAGGGTCCTAATTCACCCCTCCACTTT; CDR3aa: CASTLQGPNSPLHF
abundance: .; d_gene: TRBD2; v_gene: TRBV11-3; j_gene: TRBJ2-5; CDR3nt: TGTGCCAGCAGCCCGCGGACTAGCGAGGAGACCCAGTACTTC; CDR3aa: CASSPRTSEETQYF
abundance: few; d_gene: .; v_gene: TRBV7-9; j_gene: TRBJ2-3; CDR3nt: TGTGCCAGCAGCCCTTCGGGCCGCACAGATACGCAGTATTTT; CDR3aa: CASSPSGRTDTQYF
abundance: .; d_gene: .; v_gene: TRBV19; j_gene: TRBJ2-1; CDR3nt: TGTGCCAGTAGTATAGGCCGGAACAATGAGCAGTTCTTC; CDR3aa: CASSIGRNNEQFF
abundance: .; d_gene: .; v_gene: TRBV30; j_gene: TRBJ2-7; CDR3nt: TGTGCCTGGACTGCACTCTCCTACGAGCAGTACTTC; CDR3aa: CAWTALSYEQYF
abundance: .; d_gene: .; v_gene: TRBV14; j_gene: TRBJ2-5; CDR3nt: TGTGCCAGCAGCCATCGCCGGGACGGGGGGACCCAGTACTTC; CDR3aa: CASSHRRDGGTQYF
abundance: .; d_gene: .; v_gene: TRBV30; j_gene: TRBJ2-2; CDR3nt: TGTGCCTGGAGATCCTTGGGGGACACCGGGGAGCTGTTTTTT; CDR3aa: CAWRSLGDTGELFF
abundance: .; d_gene: .; v_gene: TRBV10-2; j_gene: TRBJ2-1; CDR3nt: TGCGCCAGCAGTGAGCGTAAGGGATACAATGAGCAGTTCTTC; CDR3aa: CASSERKGYNEQFF
abundance: .; d_gene: TRBD1; v_gene: TRBV30; j_gene: TRBJ2-7; CDR3nt: TGTGCCTGGCTCAGGACAGGCTACGAGCAGTACTTC; CDR3aa: CAWLRTGYEQYF
abundance: .; d_gene: TRBD1; v_gene: TRBV10-3; j_gene: TRBJ1-2; CDR3nt: TGTGCCATGGAACACAACAGGGGCCACGGCTACACCTTC; CDR3aa: CAMEHNRGHGYTF
abundance: few; d_gene: .; v_gene: TRBV5-1; j_gene: TRBJ2-1; CDR3nt: TGCGCCAGCAGCTTGGACAATGAGCAGTTCTTC; CDR3aa: CASSLDNEQFF
abundance: .; d_gene: TRBD2; v_gene: TRBV4-2; j_gene: TRBJ2-1; CDR3nt: TGTGCCAGCAGCCAAACTACTAGCGGGGAGCAGTTCTTC; CDR3aa: CASSQTTSGEQFF
abundance: .; d_gene: .; v_gene: TRBV5-1; j_gene: TRBJ2-5; CDR3nt: TGCGCCAGCAGCTTGGCCATGGCAGGGCAAGAGACCCAGTACTTC; CDR3aa: CASSLAMAGQETQYF
abundance: .; d_gene: .; v_gene: TRBV29-1; j_gene: TRBJ1-4; CDR3nt: TGCAGCGTTACGGGGGGCGGGTTCGGTGAAAAACTGTTTTTT; CDR3aa: CSVTGGGFGEKLFF
abundance: .; d_gene: .; v_gene: TRBV30; j_gene: TRBJ2-7; CDR3nt: TGTGCCTGGGGACCTCAGGGGAACGAGCAGTACTTC; CDR3aa: CAWGPQGNEQYF
abundance: .; d_gene: .; v_gene: TRBV5-6; j_gene: TRBJ1-1; CDR3nt: TGTGCCAGCAGCCACAGGAGTGACACTGAAGCTTTCTTT; CDR3aa: CASSHRSDTEAFF
abundance: .; d_gene: TRBD1; v_gene: TRBV10-2; j_gene: TRBJ2-5; CDR3nt: TGCGCCAGCACCGGGACAGGGGAAGAGACCCAGTACTTC; CDR3aa: CASTGTGEETQYF
abundance: .; d_gene: .; v_gene: TRBV6-5; j_gene: TRBJ1-1; CDR3nt: TGTGCCAGCACCCAAGGAGGGGCGGGAACTGAAGCTTTCTTT; CDR3aa: CASTQGGAGTEAFF
abundance: few; d_gene: .; v_gene: TRBV30; j_gene: TRBJ1-1; CDR3nt: TGTGCCTGGAGTGTAGGGGGAAACACTGAAGCTTTCTTT; CDR3aa: CAWSVGGNTEAFF
abundance: .; d_gene: TRBD1; v_gene: TRBV10-3; j_gene: TRBJ2-2; CDR3nt: TGTGCCGCAAGACAGGGGAACACCGGGGAGCTGTTTTTT; CDR3aa: CAARQGNTGELFF
abundance: .; d_gene: TRBD1; v_gene: TRBV23-1; j_gene: TRBJ2-3; CDR3nt: TGCGCCAGCGAACTCCGGGACAGGCCTCCTAGCACAGATACGCAGTATTTT; CDR3aa: CASELRDRPPSTDTQYF
abundance: .; d_gene: .; v_gene: TRBV2; j_gene: TRBJ2-5; CDR3nt: TGTGCCAGCAGTGAGAGGCGGTCACAAGAGACCCAGTACTTC; CDR3aa: CASSERRSQETQYF
abundance: few; d_gene: .; v_gene: TRBV20-1; j_gene: TRBJ1-2; CDR3nt: TGCAGTTGGGCGCAGGGTTATGGCTACACCTTC; CDR3aa: CSWAQGYGYTF
abundance: .; d_gene: .; v_gene: TRBV30; j_gene: TRBJ2-5; CDR3nt: TGTGCCTGGATCGTGCATAAGGGCGGCCAAGAGACCCAGTACTTC; CDR3aa: CAWIVHKGGQETQYF
abundance: .; d_gene: .; v_gene: TRBV11-2; j_gene: TRBJ1-1; CDR3nt: TGTGCCAGCAGCTTTAAGCTGAACACTGAAGCTTTCTTT; CDR3aa: CASSFKLNTEAFF
abundance: few; d_gene: TRBD2; v_gene: TRBV4-2; j_gene: TRBJ2-7; CDR3nt: TGTGCCAGCAGCCAAGTAGGCGGGGGGTACTCCTACGAGCAGTACTTC; CDR3aa: CASSQVGGGYSYEQYF
abundance: few; d_gene: .; v_gene: TRBV6-6; j_gene: TRBJ2-6; CDR3nt: TGTGCCAGCATGGCGGCTGGGGCCAACGTCCTGACTTTC; CDR3aa: CASMAAGANVLTF